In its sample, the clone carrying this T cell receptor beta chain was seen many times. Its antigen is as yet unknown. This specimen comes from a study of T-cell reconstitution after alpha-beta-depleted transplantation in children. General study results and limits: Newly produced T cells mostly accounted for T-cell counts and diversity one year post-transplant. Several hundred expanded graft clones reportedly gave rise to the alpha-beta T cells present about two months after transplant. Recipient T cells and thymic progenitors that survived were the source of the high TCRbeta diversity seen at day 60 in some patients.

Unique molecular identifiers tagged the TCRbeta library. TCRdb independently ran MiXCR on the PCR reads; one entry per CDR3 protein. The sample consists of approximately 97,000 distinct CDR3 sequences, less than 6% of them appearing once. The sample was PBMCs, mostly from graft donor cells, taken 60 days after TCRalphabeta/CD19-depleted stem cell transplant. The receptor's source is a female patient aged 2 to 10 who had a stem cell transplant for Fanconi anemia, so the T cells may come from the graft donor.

CDR3 in amino acids: CSVVGGTSGFSSYNEQFF. CDR3 DNA: TGCAGCGTTGTGGGCGGGACTAGCGGTTTTAGCTCCTACAATGAGCAGTTCTTC. The V and J genes are TRBV29-1 and TRBJ2-1, with 11 bases that match TRBD2. From germline, CDR1 is SQVTM and CDR2 ANQGSEA. This CDR3 has 18 residues. Trimming cost V 4 bases and J 0 bases; bases outside gene matches: 11.